This TCR beta chain comes out of a study of persistence of HIV-infected CD4 T cells. Details on this clone: Its antigen is currently unknown.

Anti-CD3/anti-CD28 beads served as a nonspecific positive control stimulus. CD4+ T cells upregulating both CD40 ligand and CD69 were sorted as responding cells. Donors were HIV-1-infected adults who began suppressive ART during chronic infection. For at least 4 years, plasma HIV-1 RNA was undetectable (<50 copies/mL). The libraries were made with immunoSEQ version 4 in survey mode. Generated by immunoSEQ multiplex PCR, the TCRdb table keeps only in-frame clones and is missing some. The data contain roughly 45,000 clones, roughly 90% of them singletons. V was clipped by 7 bases and J by 0 bases; unmatched bases: 5. Germline CDR1 and CDR2: SGHRS and YFSETQ. This CDR3 has 14 amino acids.

The rearrangement links TRBV5-1 to TRBJ2-3, with TRBD1 matching 7 bases. The receptor's source is an adult man with HIV who was CMV-seropositive. Sequenced here: CD4+ T cells sorted from PBMCs after 18-hour stimulation, sampled from a patient who received antiretroviral therapy. CDR3: CASGKGQSTDTQYF. DNA for the CDR3: TGCGCCAGCGGCAAGGGACAGAGCACAGATACGCAGTATTTT.